The present T cell receptor beta chain was sequenced within a study of OX40 agonist ivuxolimab in advanced cancers. Study-level information: Patients received ivuxolimab, an agonistic anti-OX40 (CD134) antibody. Three patients showed partial responses: one hepatocellular carcinoma and two cutaneous melanoma cases. Administration of intravenous ivuxolimab to patients occurred every 2 weeks at 0.01 to 10 mg/kg. Study-wide results and limits: Average numbers of expanded clones were greater in CD8+ T cells than in CD4+.

Regarding this clone: The antigen is undetermined.

This CDR3 region has 15 residues. CDR1 and CDR2 (germline): LNHDA, SQIVND (reference sequence). V lost 8 bases and J lost 0, with 14 bases in between. Some clones are missing from TCRdb's copy, which holds only in-frame ones; the method was immunoSEQ multiplex PCR. The sample records 45,000 or so clones, 80% being singletons. Material: CD4+ or CD8+ T cells sorted from blood, obtained in a trial of the OX40 agonist ivuxolimab. The genes are TRBV19 and TRBJ2-1, with D maybe TRBD2 (5 bases). The receptor comes from an adult with an advanced solid tumor such as melanoma, head and neck, liver or kidney cancer. In nucleotides, the CDR3 is TGTGCCAGTGGGCTAGCATTCGGCTCCTACAATGAGCAGTTCTTC. The encoded protein is CASGLAFGSYNEQFF.